This T cell receptor beta chain is from a study of cytotoxic CD8 clonotypes in ibrutinib-treated CLL. Overall study: Patients attained 24 partial and 2 complete responses; at median approximately 70 months, 14 remained remitted while approximately 12 progressed. Study-level findings and limits: Public clonotypes showed up rarely, and on treatment they shrank or held steady.

The germline V and J ends were trimmed by 3 bases and 13 bases, with 18 bases remaining between them. This CDR3 is 12 amino acids long. Germline-derived CDR1 and CDR2 are GTSNPN and SVGIG (reference sequence). This clone came up a few times. Its antigen is not identified. Genomic DNA (about 2 micrograms) was obtained from cryopreserved PBMCs for construction of TCR beta libraries. Measured with immunoSEQ multiplex PCR; TCRdb has only the in-frame clones, and not every one. The sample yields roughly 100,000 clones, around 80% seen once. This clonotype was sampled from a human donor with chronic lymphocytic leukemia. This material consisted of PBMCs, taken after 12 months of ibrutinib treatment. The V call is TRBV30, the J call TRBJ1-2, with a possible D match to TRBD1 (5 bases). The CDR3, as DNA: TGTGCCTGGAGCCCGGGAGATACTGGGGGCACCTTC. It translates to CAWSPGDTGGTF.